These 22 T cell receptor beta chains share one sample of origin, sequenced in a study of T-cell reconstitution after alpha-beta-depleted transplantation in children. TCRbeta library preparation incorporated unique molecular identifiers. TCRdb used MiXCR to reprocess the PCR reads, holding one entry per CDR3 protein. This sample has some 440,000 distinct CDR3 sequences, with 15% to 20% found just once. This sample comprised PBMCs, mostly from graft donor cells, obtained 360 days after TCRalphabeta/CD19-depleted stem cell transplant. The receptors stem from a boy younger than two who had a stem cell transplant for Wiskott-Aldrich syndrome, so the T cells may come from the graft donor.

CDR3 nucleotide sequence: TGCAGTGCTAGAGATCTAACGGGGGGCGTCTCTGGGGCCAACGTCCTGACTTTC. This translates into CSARDLTGGVSGANVLTF. The chain uses TRBV20-1 and TRBJ2-6; D might be TRBD2 (7 bases). The CDR3 loop spans 18 amino acids. CDR1 DFQATT and CDR2 SNEGSKA come from the germline V gene (reference sequence). The V end was cut by 0 bases, the J end by 0 bases, with 15 bases between.

This clonotype appeared many times. The V gene is TRBV5-4, the J gene TRBJ2-3; 13 nucleotides match TRBD2. The CDR3 totals 14 residues. CDR1 SGHNT and CDR2 YYREEE come from the germline V gene (reference sequence). V trimming: 5 bases; J trimming: 4 bases; junction bases outside the gene matches: 1. CDR3 residues: CASRGLAGSDTQYF. The CDR3 DNA follows: TGTGCCAGCAGGGGACTAGCGGGATCAGATACGCAGTATTTT. The full variable domain, its missing parts supplied by reference TRBV5-4 and TRBJ2-3, is ETGVTQSPTHLIKTRGQQVTLRCSSQSGHNTVSWYQQALGQGPQFIFQYYREEENGRGNFPPRFSGLQFPNYSSELNVNALELDDSALYLCASRGLAGSDTQYFGPGTRLTVL.

This clonotype showed up just a few times. The chain joins TRBV4-2 to TRBJ2-5; D uncertain. Trimming shortened V by 0 bases and J by 6 bases, and 11 bases separated the two germline ends. The CDR3 covers 14 residues. Germline CDR1 is LGHNA and CDR2 is YNFKEQ. The CDR3 DNA follows: TGTGCCAGCAGCCAAGATAGGACGACCAAGACCCAGTACTTC. Its translation: CASSQDRTTKTQYF.

A few counts support this clonotype. V is TRBV11-2 and J is TRBJ2-3, with D possibly being TRBD2 (6 bases). The V gene's germline CDR1 is SGHAT and CDR2 FQNNGV. Between the trimmed V and J ends, which lost 1 base and 5 bases, there was a span of 10 bases. The CDR3 runs 14 residues. The chain's CDR3 is CASSLGRSGDTQYF. The DNA of the CDR3 is TGTGCCAGCAGCTTAGGGCGTAGCGGAGATACGCAGTATTTT.

There are a few counts of this clonotype. V is TRBV28 and J is TRBJ2-7; a weak D match, TRBD1 (5 bases). The CDR3 consists of 13 residues. With 7 bases removed from V and 7 bases from J, the gap between germline ends came to 17 bases. The germline V gene encodes CDR1 MDHEN and CDR2 SYDVKM. CDR3 bases: TGTGCCAGCACCCAAGGAGCAGGGCTGGAGCAGTACTTC. Its translation: CASTQGAGLEQYF.

This clonotype has ten or more counts. This chain connects TRBV11-2 to TRBJ2-3; 8 bases line up with TRBD2. Germline V gives CDR1 SGHAT, CDR2 FQNNGV. CDR3 length: 15 amino acids. V dropped 4 bases and J dropped 3; count of bases not matched to a gene: 6. The CDR3 bases are TGTGCCAGCAGCTCCGGGACTAGGAAAACAGATACGCAGTATTTT. This codes for CASSSGTRKTDTQYF.

The rearrangement links TRBV27 to TRBJ2-5; 7 nucleotides line up with TRBD2. The CDR3 loop spans 13 amino acids. The germline gives CDR1 MNHEY, CDR2 SMNVEV (reference sequence). J lost 4 bases, V lost 3 bases, and 2 bases had no gene match. CDR3 nucleotides: TGTGCCAGCAGTTTCATAGCGGGAGAGACCCAGTACTTC. Residues: CASSFIAGETQYF.

This clonotype was seen more than once but under ten times. The chain has TRBV7-9 and TRBJ2-3, with D perhaps TRBD2 (5 bases). Germline V gene lookup returns CDR1 SEHNR and CDR2 FQNEAQ (reference sequence). V gave up 1 base and J gave up 0 bases, with 8 bases separating them. This CDR3 spans 15 amino acids. The CDR3 loop reads CASSLERTSTDTQYF. The DNA for the CDR3 is TGTGCCAGCAGCTTAGAGCGGACCAGCACAGATACGCAGTATTTT.

This clonotype was counted a few times. The chain employs TRBV7-9 and TRBJ2-1; 9 bases agree with TRBD2. There are 17 residues in the CDR3. Germline assignment: CDR1 SEHNR and CDR2 FQNEAQ (reference sequence). The junction had 8 bases not matched to a gene; V was cut back by 5 bases and J by 0 bases. The CDR3 loop reads CASSPGTSKSSYNEQFF. The CDR3 nucleotides read TGTGCCAGCAGCCCAGGGACTAGCAAGAGCTCCTACAATGAGCAGTTCTTC. Full variable domain (remainder filled in from reference TRBV7-9 and TRBJ2-1): DTGVSQNPRHKITKRGQNVTFRCDPISEHNRLYWYRQTLGQGPEFLTYFQNEAQLEKSRLLSDRFSAERPKGSFSTLEIQRTEQGDSAMYLCASSPGTSKSSYNEQFFGPGTRLTVL.

This chain uses TRBV28 with TRBJ1-6; weak D call: TRBD1 (5 bases). Germline loops: CDR1 MDHEN, CDR2 SYDVKM. This CDR3 is 13 amino acids long. In DNA, the CDR3 is TGTATCGACAGTTTACGAGGGGTAACACCCCTCCACTTT. This gives the protein CIDSLRGVTPLHF.

This clonotype came up a few times. The rearrangement joins TRBV29-1 to TRBJ1-1; weak D call: TRBD1 (6 bases). Germline CDR1 is SQVTM and CDR2 is ANQGSEA. The CDR3 has 12 residues. Trimming took 3 bases from V and 6 from J, leaving 11 bases between them. DNA of the CDR3: TGCAGCGTTGACCCAGGGGCTTCTGAAGCTTTCTTT. Its protein product is CSVDPGASEAFF.

V gene TRBV7-8 combines with J gene TRBJ1-5; 10 bases are shared with TRBD1. In germline, CDR1 is SGHVS, CDR2 FQNEAQ. Germline trimming cut 1 base from V and 5 bases from J; bases unmatched to any gene: 2. The CDR3 spans 15 residues. The CDR3 protein is CASSLEGTGDQPQHF. The CDR3 DNA reads as TGTGCCAGCAGCTTAGAGGGGACAGGGGATCAGCCCCAGCATTTT.

The chain carries TRBV5-1 and TRBJ2-7; D might be TRBD1 or TRBD2, each matching 5 bases. With 2 bases removed from V and 3 bases from J, the gap between germline ends came to 15 bases. The CDR3 totals 15 residues. Germline V lookup: CDR1 SGHRS, CDR2 YFSETQ. The CDR3 loop reads CASSLPGAYGYEQYF. In DNA, the CDR3 is TGCGCCAGCAGCTTACCCGGGGCTTACGGCTACGAGCAGTACTTC.

Ten or more counts support this clonotype. The genes are TRBV12-3 or TRBV12-4 and TRBJ2-3; TRBD2 aligns across 8 bases. The CDR3 has 17 residues. Losses at the gene ends were 4 bases for V and 4 bases for J; bases not matched to a gene: 13. CDR3 region: CASSSLLSGSGADTQYF. The DNA for the CDR3 is TGTGCCAGCAGTTCTCTTCTCAGCGGGAGTGGGGCAGATACGCAGTATTTT.

This clonotype appeared many times. This chain uses TRBV12-3 or TRBV12-4 with TRBJ2-3, with 10 bases fitting TRBD2. V shed 5 bases, J shed 7 bases, and the junction held 9 bases outside the gene matches. The CDR3 extends over 15 amino acids. CDR3: CASSNSGRPKNTQYF. The DNA of the CDR3 is TGTGCCAGCAGTAATAGCGGGAGGCCCAAGAATACGCAGTATTTT.

This clonotype was detected only a few times. The chain carries TRBV11-2 and TRBJ2-2, with D perhaps matching TRBD1 or TRBD2 (6 bases each). Trimming cost V 2 bases and J 3 bases, with 13 bases left between them. CDR3 length: 16 amino acids. Germline V gene sequence: CDR1 SGHAT, CDR2 FQNNGV. DNA of the CDR3: TGTGCCAGCAGCTTACCTACAGGGAGGTACACCGGGGAGCTGTTTTTT. It specifies CASSLPTGRYTGELFF. Full variable domain (remainder filled in from reference TRBV11-2 and TRBJ2-2): EAGVAQSPRYKIIEKRQSVAFWCNPISGHATLYWYQQILGQGPKLLIQFQNNGVVDDSQLPKDRFSAERLKGVDSTLKIQPAKLEDSAVYLCASSLPTGRYTGELFFGEGSRLTVL.

This clonotype has a single count. The chain links TRBV12-3 or TRBV12-4 to TRBJ1-4, with 7 positions matching TRBD1. The CDR3 spans 14 residues. Trimming took 5 bases from V and 6 from J; bases not matched to a gene: 6. The CDR3 here is CASSIGQDYEKLFF. CDR3 in DNA: TGTGCCAGCAGTATAGGACAGGATTATGAAAAACTGTTTTTT.

V and J are TRBV27 and TRBJ2-2; D uncertain. Germline V CDR1 and CDR2: MNHEY, SMNVEV (reference sequence). V lost 4 bases and J 0 bases, leaving 6 bases between the germline ends. The CDR3 extends over 14 amino acids. The CDR3 coding sequence is TGTGCCAGCAGTTCGCTCACGAACACCGGGGAGCTGTTTTTT. It is translated as CASSSLTNTGELFF.

The chain uses TRBV4-2 and TRBJ2-7, with a weak D call TRBD2 (5 bases). Germline lookup yields CDR1 LGHNA and CDR2 YNFKEQ. V was trimmed by 4 bases and J by 5 bases, leaving 12 bases between them. CDR3 length: 13 residues. CDR3 DNA sequence: TGTGCCAGCAGCCGCCGGACCGGGGACGAGCAGTACTTC. Translation: CASSRRTGDEQYF.

This clonotype has only a few counts. This chain links TRBV24-1 with TRBJ1-1; 7 positions agree with TRBD1. The CDR3 spans 14 residues. Germline CDR1 reads KGHDR; CDR2 reads SFDVKD. J lost 0 bases, V lost 7 bases, and 4 bases had no gene match. In DNA, the CDR3 is TGTGCCACCAGGAAGACAGGGATGAACACTGAAGCTTTCTTT. Protein product: CATRKTGMNTEAFF.

This clonotype was counted a few times. The chain employs TRBV14 and TRBJ2-5; perhaps TRBD2 as D (5 bases). The germline V and J ends were trimmed by 2 bases and 3 bases, with 16 bases remaining between them. Germline V gene lookup returns CDR1 SGHDN and CDR2 FVKESK. This CDR3 has 16 amino acids. The chain's CDR3 is CASSQRSRTVEETQYF. CDR3 nucleotides: TGTGCCAGCAGCCAACGTTCGAGGACTGTTGAAGAGACCCAGTACTTC. The whole variable domain, filled in from reference TRBV14 and TRBJ2-5, reads EAGVTQFPSHSVIEKGQTVTLRCDPISGHDNLYWYRRVMGKEIKFLLHFVKESKQDESGMPNNRFLAERTGGTYSTLKVQPAELEDSGVYFCASSQRSRTVEETQYFGPGTRLLVL.

This clonotype has more than one count but fewer than ten. The chain carries TRBV20-1 and TRBJ1-1, with D maybe TRBD1 (5 bases). The ends were cut back, 4 bases at V and 3 bases at J, with 18 bases in the middle. Germline-derived CDR1 and CDR2 are DFQATT and SNEGSKA (reference sequence). There are 15 residues in the CDR3. The CDR3 DNA reads TGCAGTGCTATCGTTCTACGAGGACAACACACTGAAGCTTTCTTT. Its protein product is CSAIVLRGQHTEAFF.